Listed below are T cell receptor beta chains from one sample, sequenced in a study of T cell changes during pregnancy in multiple sclerosis. Method: immunoSEQ multiplex PCR; TCRdb's copy keeps in-frame clones and lacks some. The table lists over 55,000 clones, roughly nine tenths of them singletons. The source material was peripheral blood, sampled in the first trimester of pregnancy. Source of these receptors: a female donor with multiple sclerosis, enrolled in a pregnancy study. Each CDR3 is given with its conserved first and last residue. The order of the fields is D gene, V gene, J gene, CDR3 DNA, CDR3 protein. D genes are given only for firm matches.

d_call: TRBD1
v_call: TRBV5-6
j_call: TRBJ2-1
cdr3_nt: TGTGCCAGCAGCTTGGTGGGACAGGGGCAGAATGAGCAGTTCTTC
cdr3_aa: CASSLVGQGQNEQFF

d_call: TRBD2
v_call: TRBV19
j_call: TRBJ2-1
cdr3_nt: TGTGCCAGTCGTAAGCGGGAGCGGGGTAATGAGCAGTTCTTC
cdr3_aa: CASRKRERGNEQFF

d_call: TRBD2
v_call: TRBV9
j_call: TRBJ2-5
cdr3_nt: TGTGCCAGCAGCGTAGGGGGAGGGACGACCCAGTACTTC
cdr3_aa: CASSVGGGTTQYF

d_call: NA
v_call: TRBV2
j_call: TRBJ1-4
cdr3_nt: TGTGCCAGCAAGGATAGCAGACTTGAAAAACTGTTTTTT
cdr3_aa: CASKDSRLEKLFF

d_call: TRBD1
v_call: TRBV30
j_call: TRBJ2-7
cdr3_nt: TGTGCCTGGAGTACGACAGGGAACGAGCAGTACTTC
cdr3_aa: CAWSTTGNEQYF

d_call: NA
v_call: TRBV27
j_call: TRBJ1-1
cdr3_nt: TGTGCCAGCAGTTTGGGAGGGGGCACTGAAGCTTTCTTT
cdr3_aa: CASSLGGGTEAFF

d_call: TRBD1
v_call: TRBV5-1
j_call: TRBJ1-1
cdr3_nt: TGCGCCAGCAGCGAAAGGGACAGCCCCGGAGGAACTGAAGCTTTCTTT
cdr3_aa: CASSERDSPGGTEAFF

d_call: NA
v_call: TRBV18
j_call: TRBJ2-2
cdr3_nt: TGTGCCAGCTCATACCCCACTGGAGCAGGGGAGCTGTTTTTT
cdr3_aa: CASSYPTGAGELFF

d_call: NA
v_call: TRBV5-1
j_call: TRBJ2-7
cdr3_nt: TGCGCCAGCAAGCCCCTGGACAGCTTTTCCTACGAGCAGTACTTC
cdr3_aa: CASKPLDSFSYEQYF

d_call: NA
v_call: TRBV10-1
j_call: TRBJ2-7
cdr3_nt: TGCGCCAGCAGTGCCTTCTCAGGAGGGCCCCTCGAGCAGTACTTC
cdr3_aa: CASSAFSGGPLEQYF

d_call: TRBD2
v_call: TRBV19
j_call: TRBJ2-7
cdr3_nt: TGTGCCAGTAGTAGGGGACTAGCGGGGCCCCTCTTCTACGAGCAGTACTTC
cdr3_aa: CASSRGLAGPLFYEQYF

d_call: TRBD2
v_call: TRBV27
j_call: TRBJ2-7
cdr3_nt: TGTGCCAGCAGTTCAGTAGCGGGGGATGGCAGCGAGCAGTACTTC
cdr3_aa: CASSSVAGDGSEQYF

d_call: NA
v_call: TRBV5-1
j_call: TRBJ2-7
cdr3_nt: TGCGCCAGCAGCCGTGGTGCGGGGACCAGCTCCTACGAGCAGTACTTC
cdr3_aa: CASSRGAGTSSYEQYF

d_call: NA
v_call: TRBV6-5
j_call: TRBJ1-2
cdr3_nt: TGTGCCAGCTTTGGCGGGAACTATGGCTACACCTTC
cdr3_aa: CASFGGNYGYTF

d_call: NA
v_call: TRBV29-1
j_call: TRBJ1-1
cdr3_nt: TGCAGCGTTGAAAGAGGGAACACTGAAGCTTTCTTT
cdr3_aa: CSVERGNTEAFF

d_call: NA
v_call: TRBV2
j_call: TRBJ1-1
cdr3_nt: TGTGCCAGCAGTGAAGCGCTTGGTGGACAGCGGGCTTTCTTT
cdr3_aa: CASSEALGGQRAFF